The table lists the clone carrying this T cell receptor (beta chain) with a few counts. Its target is unknown. The same CDR3 is also encoded by other DNA sequences in this sample. The PCR had 60 Vbeta and 13 Jbeta primers. The data were produced by immunoSEQ multiplex PCR, yet TCRdb's version contains in-frame clones alone and is incomplete. The table has more than 95,000 clones, 9% to 10% seen once; the top ten hold around 3%. Per the germline V gene, CDR1 is MNHNS and CDR2 is SASEGT. V was pared by 2 bases and J by 6 bases, with 17 bases between. The CDR3 sequence is 15 residues long. The sample is drawn from a study of cytomegalovirus exposure and HLA in healthy donors. The study's findings and limits: V- and J-gene trimming in TCR beta was tied to a missense DCLRE1C variant by an analysis performed later. Productive status was seen about 90% or about 30% of the time for most TCR beta V segments in an earlier analysis.

Material: PBMCs. The rearrangement uses TRBV6-1 and TRBJ2-7, with unresolved D. This receptor was identified in a man aged 25 to 45 in good health and CMV-seronegative. CDR3 in DNA: TGTGCCAGCAGTGAATTCGGCTTTCGTGGCGGCGAGCAGTACTTC. Its translation: CASSEFGFRGGEQYF.